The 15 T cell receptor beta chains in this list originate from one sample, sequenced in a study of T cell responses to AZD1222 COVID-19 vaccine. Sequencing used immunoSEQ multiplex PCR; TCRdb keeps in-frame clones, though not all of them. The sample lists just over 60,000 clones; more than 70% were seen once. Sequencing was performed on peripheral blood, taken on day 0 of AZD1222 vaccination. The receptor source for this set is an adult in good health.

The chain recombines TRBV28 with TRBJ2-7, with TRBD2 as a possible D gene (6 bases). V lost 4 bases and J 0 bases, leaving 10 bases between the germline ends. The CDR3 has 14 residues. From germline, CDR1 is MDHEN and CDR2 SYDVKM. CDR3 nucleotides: TGTGCCAGCAGTTCGGGACTGCACTCCTACGAGCAGTACTTC. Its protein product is CASSSGLHSYEQYF.

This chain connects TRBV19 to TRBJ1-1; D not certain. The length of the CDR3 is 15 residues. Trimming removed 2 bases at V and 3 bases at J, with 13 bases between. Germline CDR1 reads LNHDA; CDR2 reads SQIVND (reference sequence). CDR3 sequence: CASSISAWVYTEAFF. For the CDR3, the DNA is TGTGCCAGTAGTATATCGGCGTGGGTTTACACTGAAGCTTTCTTT.

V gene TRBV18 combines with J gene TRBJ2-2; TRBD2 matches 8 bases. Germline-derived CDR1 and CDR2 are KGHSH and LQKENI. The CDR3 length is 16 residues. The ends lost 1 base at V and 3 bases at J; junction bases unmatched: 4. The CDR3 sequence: CASSPRRGADTGELFF. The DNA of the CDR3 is TGTGCCAGCTCACCACGGCGGGGGGCCGACACCGGGGAGCTGTTTTTT. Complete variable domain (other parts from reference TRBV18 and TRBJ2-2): NAGVMQNPRHLVRRRGQEARLRCSPMKGHSHVYWYRQLPEEGLKFMVYLQKENIIDESGMPKERFSAEFPKEGPSILRIQQVVRGDSAAYFCASSPRRGADTGELFFGEGSRLTVL.

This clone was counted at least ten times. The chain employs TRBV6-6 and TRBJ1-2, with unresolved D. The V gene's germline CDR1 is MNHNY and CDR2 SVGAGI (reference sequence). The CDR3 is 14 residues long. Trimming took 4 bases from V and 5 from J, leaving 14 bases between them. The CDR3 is CASSFPQALYGYTF. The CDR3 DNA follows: TGTGCCAGCAGTTTTCCTCAGGCGCTTTATGGCTACACCTTC.

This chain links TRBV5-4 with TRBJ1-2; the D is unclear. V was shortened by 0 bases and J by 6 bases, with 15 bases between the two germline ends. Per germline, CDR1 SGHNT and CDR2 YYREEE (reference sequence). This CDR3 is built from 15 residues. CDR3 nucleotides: TGTGCCAGCAGCTTGGGGACGGCTTTTTACGATGGCTACACCTTC. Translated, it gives CASSLGTAFYDGYTF. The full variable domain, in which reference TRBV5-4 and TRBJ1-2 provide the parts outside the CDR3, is ETGVTQSPTHLIKTRGQQVTLRCSSQSGHNTVSWYQQALGQGPQFIFQYYREEENGRGNFPPRFSGLQFPNYSSELNVNALELDDSALYLCASSLGTAFYDGYTFGSGTRLTVV.

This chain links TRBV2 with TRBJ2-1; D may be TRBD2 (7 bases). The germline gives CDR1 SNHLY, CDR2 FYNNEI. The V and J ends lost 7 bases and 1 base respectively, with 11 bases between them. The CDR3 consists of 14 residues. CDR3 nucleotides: TGTGCCAGCAAGGGGGGGGTATCCTACAATGAGCAGTTCTTC. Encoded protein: CASKGGVSYNEQFF.

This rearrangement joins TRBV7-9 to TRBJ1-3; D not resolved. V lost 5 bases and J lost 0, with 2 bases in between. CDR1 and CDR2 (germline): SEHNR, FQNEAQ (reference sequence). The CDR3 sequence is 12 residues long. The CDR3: CASSPSGNTIYF. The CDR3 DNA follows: TGTGCCAGCAGCCCCTCTGGAAACACCATATATTTT.

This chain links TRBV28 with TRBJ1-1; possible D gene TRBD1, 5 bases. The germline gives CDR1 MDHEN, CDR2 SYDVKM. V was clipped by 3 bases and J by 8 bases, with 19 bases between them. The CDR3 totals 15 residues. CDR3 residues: CASSFSAGRRREAFF. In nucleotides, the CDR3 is TGTGCCAGCAGTTTTAGTGCGGGACGCCGGAGAGAAGCTTTCTTT.

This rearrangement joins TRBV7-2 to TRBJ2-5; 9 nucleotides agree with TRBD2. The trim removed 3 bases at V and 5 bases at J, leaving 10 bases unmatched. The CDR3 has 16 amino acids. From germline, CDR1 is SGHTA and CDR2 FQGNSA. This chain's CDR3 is CASSLGRGGRMETQYF. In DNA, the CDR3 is TGTGCCAGCAGCTTGGGGCGGGGGGGCCGAATGGAGACCCAGTACTTC.

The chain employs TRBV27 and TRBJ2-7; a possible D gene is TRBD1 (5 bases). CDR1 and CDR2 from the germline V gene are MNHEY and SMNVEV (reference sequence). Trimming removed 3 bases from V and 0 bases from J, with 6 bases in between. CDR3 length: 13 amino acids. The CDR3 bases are TGTGCCAGCAGTTTTACAGGCTCCTACGAGCAGTACTTC. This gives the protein CASSFTGSYEQYF.

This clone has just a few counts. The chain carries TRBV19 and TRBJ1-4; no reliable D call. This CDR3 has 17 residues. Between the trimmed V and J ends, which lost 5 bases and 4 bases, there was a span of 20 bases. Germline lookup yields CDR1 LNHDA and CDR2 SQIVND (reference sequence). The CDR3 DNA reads TGTGCCAGTAGTTCTCAGCCGGGAGCGGGGTTTAATGAAAAACTGTTTTTT. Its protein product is CASSSQPGAGFNEKLFF.

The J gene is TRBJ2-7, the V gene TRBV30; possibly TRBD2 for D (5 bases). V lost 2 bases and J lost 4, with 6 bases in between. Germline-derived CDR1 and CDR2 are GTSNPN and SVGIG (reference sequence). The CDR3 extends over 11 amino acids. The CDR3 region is CAWSREYEQYF. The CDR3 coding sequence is TGTGCCTGGAGTAGGGAGTACGAGCAGTACTTC.

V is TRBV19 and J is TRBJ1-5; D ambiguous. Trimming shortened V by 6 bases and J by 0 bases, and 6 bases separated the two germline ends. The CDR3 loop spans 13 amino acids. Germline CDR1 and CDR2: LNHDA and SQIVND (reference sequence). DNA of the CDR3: TGTGCCAGTAGCCAACTTAGCAATCAGCCCCAGCATTTT. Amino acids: CASSQLSNQPQHF.

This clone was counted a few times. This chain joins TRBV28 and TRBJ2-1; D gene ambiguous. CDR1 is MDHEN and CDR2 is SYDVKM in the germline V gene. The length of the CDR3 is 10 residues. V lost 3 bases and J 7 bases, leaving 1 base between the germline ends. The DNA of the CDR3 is TGTGCCAGCAGTTTGAATGAGCAGTTCTTC. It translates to CASSLNEQFF.

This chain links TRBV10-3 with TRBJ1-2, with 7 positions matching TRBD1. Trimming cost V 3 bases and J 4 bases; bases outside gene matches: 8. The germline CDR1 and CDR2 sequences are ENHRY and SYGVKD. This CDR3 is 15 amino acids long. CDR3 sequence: CAISDYRGPTYGYTF. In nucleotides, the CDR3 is TGTGCCATCAGTGATTACAGGGGACCTACCTATGGCTACACCTTC.